A single TCR beta chain is shown here with its context. The data originate from a study of blood T cell repertoires in COVID-19. Background on the study: Spain, Italy and the United States supplied samples that represented acute and convalescent COVID-19. From T cells, B-cell-depleted T cells, or PBMCs came the material, which was cDNA or gDNA.

In the original analysis: Reference gene primer amplification gave estimated nucleated cell counts. Only in-frame clones appear in the TCRdb table, and some are missing; sequencing was by immunoSEQ multiplex PCR. V, J and clone size are taken as reported in that table, and D and trimming were inferred from the DNA itself. This repertoire shows more than 200,000 clones, around 85% found once; its top ten account for 2% to 2.5%. The germline gives CDR1 MNHNS, CDR2 SASEGT. The CDR3 is made up of 15 amino acids. The V segment lost 1 base and the J segment 1 base; nucleotides outside the gene matches: 1. The clonotype comes from a woman aged 45-60 years with acute or convalescent COVID-19. V gene TRBV6-1 combines with J gene TRBJ1-2; 9 nucleotides agree with TRBD1. Sequenced material: peripheral blood. In DNA, the CDR3 is TGTGCCAGCAGTGAAGGGACAGGGGTTAACTATGGCTACACCTTC. This sequence encodes CASSEGTGVNYGYTF.